These 8 T cell receptor beta chains originate from one sample sequenced in a study of neurological immune-mediated disorders. Each CDR3 protein is one row after TCRdb ran MiXCR on the 5' RACE reads. The profile shows 90,000 to 150,000 distinct CDR3 sequences, around 3% of them singletons. Sample: PBMCs. The receptors shown here come from a woman in her twenties or thirties with multiple sclerosis.

This clonotype came up a few times. The chain has TRBV7-9 and TRBJ2-3; D is undetermined. Trimming shortened V by 4 bases and J by 7 bases, and 9 bases separated the two germline ends. Germline assignment: CDR1 SEHNR and CDR2 FQNEAQ (reference sequence). The CDR3 is 12 amino acids. The CDR3 here is CASSYQEYTQYF. CDR3 bases: TGTGCCAGCAGCTATCAGGAATATACGCAGTATTTT.

This clonotype has at least ten counts. The chain is built from TRBV12-3 or TRBV12-4 and TRBJ2-5; D possibly corresponds to TRBD2 (7 bases). V lost 5 bases, J lost 4 bases, and 14 bases lay in between. The CDR3 is made up of 14 amino acids. The CDR3 DNA follows: TGTGCCAGCAGTGCGGGGGCCCAAGGAGAGACCCAGTACTTC. Encoded protein: CASSAGAQGETQYF.

There are many counts of this clonotype. V and J are TRBV20-1 and TRBJ2-1; D ambiguous. The ends were cut back, 6 bases at V and 6 bases at J, with 9 bases in the middle. The CDR3 consists of 11 residues. Germline V gives CDR1 DFQATT, CDR2 SNEGSKA (reference sequence). The CDR3 nucleotides read TGCAGTGCCAGGAAAATCAATGAGCAGTTCTTC. This encodes CSARKINEQFF.

This clonotype showed up many times. This chain joins TRBV20-1 and TRBJ1-3, with D possibly TRBD1 on 6 matching bases. Looked up from germline, CDR1 is DFQATT and CDR2 is SNEGSKA (reference sequence). Trimming stripped 0 bases from V and 3 bases from J, with 18 bases between. CDR3 length equals 17 residues. CDR3 region: CSARERQGRKVGNTIYF. The DNA of the CDR3 is TGCAGTGCTAGAGAACGCCAGGGGCGCAAAGTTGGAAACACCATATATTTT.

This clonotype was recorded many times. The gene calls are TRBV7-2 and TRBJ1-1; D might be TRBD1 (6 bases). The CDR3 spans 15 residues. The V gene lost 2 bases and the J gene lost 0 bases, with 10 bases spanning the gap. The germline V gene encodes CDR1 SGHTA and CDR2 FQGNSA. The CDR3 region is CASSLTRTVNTEAFF. The CDR3 DNA reads TGTGCCAGCAGCTTAACTAGGACAGTGAACACTGAAGCTTTCTTT.

This clonotype was counted only a few times. Because the CDR3 is missing its conserved closing phenylalanine or tryptophan, this is likely a read error. The chain combines TRBV7-2 with TRBJ2-7, with D possibly matching TRBD2 (6 bases). V lost 3 bases to trimming and J lost 2 bases, with 8 bases between them. CDR3 length equals 13 residues. The V gene's germline CDR1 is SGHTA and CDR2 FQGNSA. In nucleotides, the CDR3 is TGTGCCAGCAGCTTTGGCGGGGCCTACGAGCAGTACAAC. It codes for CASSFGGAYEQYN.

This clonotype has ten or more counts. The chain is built from TRBV7-2 and TRBJ1-6; D unclear. The CDR3 consists of 15 residues. Trimming pared 0 bases from V and 7 bases from J, leaving 10 bases between. Looked up from germline, CDR1 is SGHTA and CDR2 is FQGNSA. The CDR3 reads CASSLATSGNSPLHF. As DNA, the CDR3 is TGTGCCAGCAGCTTAGCGACGAGCGGGAATTCACCCCTCCACTTT.

This clonotype was counted ten times or more. V usage is TRBV5-4 and J usage is TRBJ1-2; D is undetermined. The CDR3 runs 13 residues. The ends were cut back, 3 bases at V and 6 bases at J, with 12 bases in the middle. Germline-derived CDR1 and CDR2 are SGHNT and YYREEE (reference sequence). CDR3 amino acids: CASSWIDQDGYTF. CDR3 sequence (DNA): TGTGCCAGCAGCTGGATCGACCAGGATGGCTACACCTTC.